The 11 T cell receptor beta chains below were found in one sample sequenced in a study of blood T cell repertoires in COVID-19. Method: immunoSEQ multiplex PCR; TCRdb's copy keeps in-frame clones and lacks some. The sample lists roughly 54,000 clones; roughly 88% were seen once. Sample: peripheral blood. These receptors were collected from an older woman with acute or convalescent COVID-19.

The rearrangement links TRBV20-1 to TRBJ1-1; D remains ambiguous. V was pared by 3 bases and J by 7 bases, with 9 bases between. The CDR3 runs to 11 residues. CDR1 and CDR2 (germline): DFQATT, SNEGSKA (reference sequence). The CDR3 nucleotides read TGCAGTGCTAGTAAATACATTGAAGCTTTCTTT. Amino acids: CSASKYIEAFF.

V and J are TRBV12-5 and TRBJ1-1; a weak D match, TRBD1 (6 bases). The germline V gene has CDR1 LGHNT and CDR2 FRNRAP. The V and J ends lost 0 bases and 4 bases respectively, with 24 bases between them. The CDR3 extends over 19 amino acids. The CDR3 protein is CASGLVVRQVGFGGTEAFF. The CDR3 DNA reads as TGTGCTAGTGGTTTGGTAGTTCGACAGGTAGGATTTGGGGGCACTGAAGCTTTCTTT.

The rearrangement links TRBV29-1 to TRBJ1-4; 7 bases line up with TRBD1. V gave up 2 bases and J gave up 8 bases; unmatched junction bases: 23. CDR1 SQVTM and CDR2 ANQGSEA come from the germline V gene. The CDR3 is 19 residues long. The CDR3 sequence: CSVESGGGRGSKLGEKLFF. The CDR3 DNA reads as TGCAGCGTTGAATCGGGAGGGGGCAGGGGTTCGAAATTGGGAGAAAAACTGTTTTTT.

CDR3 sequence: CAISESKVRGRTDTQYF. In nucleotides, the CDR3 is TGTGCCATCAGTGAGTCGAAGGTTAGGGGGCGGACAGATACGCAGTATTTT. V and J are TRBV10-3 and TRBJ2-3; TRBD1 matches 7 bases. The length of the CDR3 is 17 residues. The J segment lost 3 bases and the V segment lost 0 bases, leaving 9 bases of the junction unmatched. CDR1 is ENHRY, CDR2 SYGVKD, per germline.

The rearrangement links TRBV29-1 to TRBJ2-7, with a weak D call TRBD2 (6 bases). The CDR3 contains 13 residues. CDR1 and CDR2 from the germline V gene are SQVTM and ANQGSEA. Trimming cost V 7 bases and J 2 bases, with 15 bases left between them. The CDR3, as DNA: TGCAGCGCCGAAGGAGGGACTCCCTACGAGCAGTACTTC. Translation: CSAEGGTPYEQYF.

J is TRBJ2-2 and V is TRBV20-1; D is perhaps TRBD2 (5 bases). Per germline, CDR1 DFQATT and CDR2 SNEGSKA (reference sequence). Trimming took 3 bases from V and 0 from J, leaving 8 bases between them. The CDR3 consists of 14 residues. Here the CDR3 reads CSASTGTNTGELFF. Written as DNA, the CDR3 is TGCAGTGCTAGTACGGGGACGAACACCGGGGAGCTGTTTTTT.

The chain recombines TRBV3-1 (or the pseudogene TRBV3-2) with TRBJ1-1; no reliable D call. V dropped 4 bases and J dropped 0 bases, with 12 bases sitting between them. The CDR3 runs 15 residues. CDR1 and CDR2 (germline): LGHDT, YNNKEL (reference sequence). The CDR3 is CASSPQGLLNTEAFF. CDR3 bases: TGTGCCAGCAGCCCCCAAGGACTCCTGAACACTGAAGCTTTCTTT.

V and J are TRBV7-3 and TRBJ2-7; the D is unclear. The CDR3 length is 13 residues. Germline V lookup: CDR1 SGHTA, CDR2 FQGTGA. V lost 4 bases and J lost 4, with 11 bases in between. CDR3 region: CASSSNGRYEQYF. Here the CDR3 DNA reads TGTGCCAGCAGCTCCAACGGTAGATACGAGCAGTACTTC.

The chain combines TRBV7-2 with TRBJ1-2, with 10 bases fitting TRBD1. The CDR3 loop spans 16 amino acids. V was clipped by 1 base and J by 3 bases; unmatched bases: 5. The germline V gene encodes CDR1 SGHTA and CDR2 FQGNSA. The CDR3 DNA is TGTGCCAGCAGCTTAGGGGTGGGACAGGGGTACTATGGCTACACCTTC. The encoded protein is CASSLGVGQGYYGYTF.

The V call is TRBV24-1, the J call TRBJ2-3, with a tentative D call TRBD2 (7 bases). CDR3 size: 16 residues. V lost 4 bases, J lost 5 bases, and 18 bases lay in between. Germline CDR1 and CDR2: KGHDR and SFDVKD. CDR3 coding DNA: TGTGCCACCAGTGAACAACGCCGGGGGGCCAAAGATACGCAGTATTTT. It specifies CATSEQRRGAKDTQYF.

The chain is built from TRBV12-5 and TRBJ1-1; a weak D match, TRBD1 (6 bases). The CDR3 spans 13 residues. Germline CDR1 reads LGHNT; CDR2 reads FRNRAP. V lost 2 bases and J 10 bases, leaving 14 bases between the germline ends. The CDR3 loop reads CASGLSDRLLAFF. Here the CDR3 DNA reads TGTGCTAGTGGTTTGTCGGACAGACTCTTAGCTTTCTTT.